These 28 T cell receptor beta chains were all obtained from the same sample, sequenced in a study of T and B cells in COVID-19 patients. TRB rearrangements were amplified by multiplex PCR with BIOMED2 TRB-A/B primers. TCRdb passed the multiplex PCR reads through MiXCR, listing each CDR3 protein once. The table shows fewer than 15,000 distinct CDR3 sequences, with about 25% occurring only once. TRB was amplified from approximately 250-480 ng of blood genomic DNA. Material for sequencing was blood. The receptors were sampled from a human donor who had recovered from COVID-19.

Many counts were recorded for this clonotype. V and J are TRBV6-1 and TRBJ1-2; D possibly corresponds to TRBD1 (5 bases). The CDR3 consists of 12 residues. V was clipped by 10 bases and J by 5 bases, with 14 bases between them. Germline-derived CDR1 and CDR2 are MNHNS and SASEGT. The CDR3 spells CATADNGYGYTF. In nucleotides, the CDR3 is TGTGCCACTGCGGACAATGGGTATGGCTACACCTTC.

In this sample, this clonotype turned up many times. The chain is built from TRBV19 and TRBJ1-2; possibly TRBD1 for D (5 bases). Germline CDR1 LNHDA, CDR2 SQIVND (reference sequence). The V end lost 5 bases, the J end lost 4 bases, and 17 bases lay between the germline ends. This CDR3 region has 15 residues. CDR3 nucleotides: TGTGCCAGTAGTCCCTCGACGGGGACTTTCTATGGCTACACCTTC. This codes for CASSPSTGTFYGYTF.

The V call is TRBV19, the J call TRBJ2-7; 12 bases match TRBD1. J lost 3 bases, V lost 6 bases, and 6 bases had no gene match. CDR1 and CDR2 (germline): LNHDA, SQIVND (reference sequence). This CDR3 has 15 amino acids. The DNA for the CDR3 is TGTGCCAGTAGCGGCCGGGACAGGGGGCACTACGAGCAGTACTTC. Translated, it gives CASSGRDRGHYEQYF.

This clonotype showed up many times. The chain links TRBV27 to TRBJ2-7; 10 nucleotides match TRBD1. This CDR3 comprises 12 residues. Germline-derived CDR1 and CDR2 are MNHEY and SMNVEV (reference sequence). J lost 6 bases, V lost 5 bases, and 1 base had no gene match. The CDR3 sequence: CASSGTGVEQYF. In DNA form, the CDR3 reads TGTGCCAGCAGTGGGACAGGGGTCGAGCAGTACTTC.

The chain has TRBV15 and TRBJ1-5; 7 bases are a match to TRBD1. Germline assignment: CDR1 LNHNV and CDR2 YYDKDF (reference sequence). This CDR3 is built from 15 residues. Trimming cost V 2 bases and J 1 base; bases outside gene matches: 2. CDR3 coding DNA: TGTGCCACCAGCAGACAGACAGGGAGCAATCAGCCCCAGCATTTT. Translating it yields CATSRQTGSNQPQHF.

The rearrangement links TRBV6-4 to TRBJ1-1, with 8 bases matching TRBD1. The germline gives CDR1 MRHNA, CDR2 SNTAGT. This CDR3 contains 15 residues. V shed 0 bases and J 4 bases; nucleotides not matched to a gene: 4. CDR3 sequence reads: CASSDSTDRGTEAFF. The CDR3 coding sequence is TGTGCCAGCAGTGACTCAACAGACAGGGGCACTGAAGCTTTCTTT.

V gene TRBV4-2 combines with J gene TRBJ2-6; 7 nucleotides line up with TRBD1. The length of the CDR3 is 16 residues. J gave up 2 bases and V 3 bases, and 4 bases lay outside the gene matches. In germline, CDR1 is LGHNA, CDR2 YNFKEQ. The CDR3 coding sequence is TGTGCCAGCAGCCAGGAACAGGGGACTGGGGCCAACGTCCTGACTTTC. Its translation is CASSQEQGTGANVLTF.

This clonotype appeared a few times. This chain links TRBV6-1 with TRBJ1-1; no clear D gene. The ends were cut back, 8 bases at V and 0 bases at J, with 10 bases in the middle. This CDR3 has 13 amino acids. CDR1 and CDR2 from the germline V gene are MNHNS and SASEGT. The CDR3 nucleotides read TGTGCCAGCGGAGTCCTCATGAACACTGAAGCTTTCTTT. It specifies CASGVLMNTEAFF.

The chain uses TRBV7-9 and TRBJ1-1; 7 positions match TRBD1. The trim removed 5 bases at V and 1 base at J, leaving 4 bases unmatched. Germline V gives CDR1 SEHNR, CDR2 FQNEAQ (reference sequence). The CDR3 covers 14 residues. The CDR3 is CASSDQGGNTEAFF. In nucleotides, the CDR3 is TGTGCCAGCAGCGATCAGGGGGGGAACACTGAAGCTTTCTTT.

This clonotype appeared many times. The CDR3 DNA reads TGTGCCAGCAGTTTGGGTCGGGGCTGGGAGACCCAGTACTTC. Translating gives CASSLGRGWETQYF. The chain combines TRBV12-3 or TRBV12-4 with TRBJ2-5; D tentatively reads TRBD1 or TRBD2 (5 bases each). CDR3 length: 14 residues. Trimming left V 3 bases short and J 5 bases short, with 13 bases between.

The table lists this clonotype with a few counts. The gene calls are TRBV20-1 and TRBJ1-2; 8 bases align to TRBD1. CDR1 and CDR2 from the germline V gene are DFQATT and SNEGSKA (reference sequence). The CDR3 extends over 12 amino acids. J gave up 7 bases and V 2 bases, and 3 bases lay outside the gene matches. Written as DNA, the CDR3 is TGCAGTGCTAGAATCGGACAGGGTGGCTACACCTTC. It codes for CSARIGQGGYTF.

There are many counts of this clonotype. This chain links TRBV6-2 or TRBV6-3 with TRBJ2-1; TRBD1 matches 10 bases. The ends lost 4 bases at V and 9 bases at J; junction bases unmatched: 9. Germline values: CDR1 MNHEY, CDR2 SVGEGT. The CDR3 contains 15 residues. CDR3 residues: CASSFTSGQGGEQFF. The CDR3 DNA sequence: TGTGCCAGCAGTTTTACCTCTGGACAGGGGGGTGAGCAGTTCTTC.

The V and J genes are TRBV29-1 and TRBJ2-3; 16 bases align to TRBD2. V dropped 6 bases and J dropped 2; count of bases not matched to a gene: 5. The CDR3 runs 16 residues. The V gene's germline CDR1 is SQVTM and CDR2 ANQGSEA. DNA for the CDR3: TGCAGCGTCCGCGGGACTAGCGGGAGGGACACAGATACGCAGTATTTT. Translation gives CSVRGTSGRDTDTQYF.

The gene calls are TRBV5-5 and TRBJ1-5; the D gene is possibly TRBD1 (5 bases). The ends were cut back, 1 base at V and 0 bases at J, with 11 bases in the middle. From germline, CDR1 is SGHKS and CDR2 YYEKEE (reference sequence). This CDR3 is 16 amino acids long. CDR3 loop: CASSLTGPYSNQPQHF. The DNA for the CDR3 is TGTGCCAGCAGCTTGACAGGACCGTATAGCAATCAGCCCCAGCATTTT.

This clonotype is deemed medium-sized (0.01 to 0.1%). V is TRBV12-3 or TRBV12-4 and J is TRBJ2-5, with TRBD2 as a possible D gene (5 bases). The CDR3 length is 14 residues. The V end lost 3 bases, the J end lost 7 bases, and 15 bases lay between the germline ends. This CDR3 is CASSLGWTLATQYF. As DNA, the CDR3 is TGTGCCAGCAGTTTGGGATGGACTCTGGCGACCCAGTACTTC.

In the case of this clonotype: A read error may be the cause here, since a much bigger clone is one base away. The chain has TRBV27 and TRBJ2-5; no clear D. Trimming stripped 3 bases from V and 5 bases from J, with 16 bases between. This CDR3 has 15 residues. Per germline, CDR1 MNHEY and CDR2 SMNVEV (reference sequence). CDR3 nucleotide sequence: TGTGCCAGCAGTTTGGCCACCGGGCTAGAGGAGACCCAGTACTTC. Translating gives CASSLATGLEETQYF.

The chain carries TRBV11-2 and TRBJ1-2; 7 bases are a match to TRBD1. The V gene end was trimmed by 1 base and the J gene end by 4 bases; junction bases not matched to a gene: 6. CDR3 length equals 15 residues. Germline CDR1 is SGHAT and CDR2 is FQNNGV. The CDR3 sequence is CASSLAPGQPYGYTF. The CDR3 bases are TGTGCCAGCAGCTTAGCCCCGGGACAGCCCTATGGCTACACCTTC.

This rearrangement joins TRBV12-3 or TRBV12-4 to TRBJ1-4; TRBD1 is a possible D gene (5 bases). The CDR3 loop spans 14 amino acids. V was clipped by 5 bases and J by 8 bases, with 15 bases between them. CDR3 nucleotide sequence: TGTGCCAGCAGTCGGTATGAGCGGGGCGAAAAACTGTTTTTT. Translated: CASSRYERGEKLFF.

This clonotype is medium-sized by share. The CDR3 DNA is TGTGCCAGTAGTATAAGGGCAGATGAGCAGTTCTTC. Protein: CASSIRADEQFF. The rearrangement links TRBV19 to TRBJ2-1, with unresolved D. Trimming cost V 2 bases and J 8 bases, with 7 bases left between them. Germline V gene lookup returns CDR1 LNHDA and CDR2 SQIVND (reference sequence). The CDR3 sequence is 12 residues long. Looking up the rest from reference TRBV19 and TRBJ2-1 gives the full variable domain: DGGITQSPKYLFRKEGQNVTLSCEQNLNHDAMYWYRQDPGQGLRLIYYSQIVNDFQKGDIAEGYSVSREKKESFPLTVTSAQKNPTAFYLCASSIRADEQFFGPGTRLTVL.

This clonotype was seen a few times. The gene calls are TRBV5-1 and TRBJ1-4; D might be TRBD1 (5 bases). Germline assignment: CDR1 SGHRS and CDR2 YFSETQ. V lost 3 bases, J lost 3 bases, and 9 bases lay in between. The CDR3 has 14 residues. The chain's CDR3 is CASSSQDPNEKLFF. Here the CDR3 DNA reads TGCGCCAGCAGCTCACAGGATCCTAATGAAAAACTGTTTTTT. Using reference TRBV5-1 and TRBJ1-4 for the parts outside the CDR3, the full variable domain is KAGVTQTPRYLIKTRGQQVTLSCSPISGHRSVSWYQQTPGQGLQFLFEYFSETQRNKGNFPGRFSGRQFSNSRSEMNVSTLELGDSALYLCASSSQDPNEKLFFGSGTQLSVL.

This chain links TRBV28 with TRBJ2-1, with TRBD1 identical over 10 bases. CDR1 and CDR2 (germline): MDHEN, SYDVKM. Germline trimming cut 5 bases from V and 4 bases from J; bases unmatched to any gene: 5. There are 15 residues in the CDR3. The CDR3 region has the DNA TGTGCCAGCAGTCGACCGGGACAGGGGTACAATGAGCAGTTCTTC. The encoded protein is CASSRPGQGYNEQFF.

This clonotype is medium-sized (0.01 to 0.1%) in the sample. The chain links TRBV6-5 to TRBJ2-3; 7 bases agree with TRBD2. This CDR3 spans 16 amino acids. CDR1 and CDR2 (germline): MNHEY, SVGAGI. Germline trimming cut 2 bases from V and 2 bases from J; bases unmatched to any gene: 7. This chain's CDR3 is CASSYGLGGTTDTQYF. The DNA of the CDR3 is TGTGCCAGCAGTTACGGACTAGGCGGGACCACAGATACGCAGTATTTT.

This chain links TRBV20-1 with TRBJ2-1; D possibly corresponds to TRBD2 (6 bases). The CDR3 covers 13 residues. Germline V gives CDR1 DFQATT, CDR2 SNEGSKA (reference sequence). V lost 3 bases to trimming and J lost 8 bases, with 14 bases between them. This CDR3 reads CSASRGWVDEQFF. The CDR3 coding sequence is TGCAGTGCTAGCCGGGGGTGGGTCGATGAGCAGTTCTTC.

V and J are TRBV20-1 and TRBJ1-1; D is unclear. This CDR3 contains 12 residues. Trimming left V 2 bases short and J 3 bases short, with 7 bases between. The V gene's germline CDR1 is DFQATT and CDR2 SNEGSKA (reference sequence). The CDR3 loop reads CSARPRDTEAFF. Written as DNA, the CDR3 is TGCAGTGCTAGACCTAGGGACACTGAAGCTTTCTTT.

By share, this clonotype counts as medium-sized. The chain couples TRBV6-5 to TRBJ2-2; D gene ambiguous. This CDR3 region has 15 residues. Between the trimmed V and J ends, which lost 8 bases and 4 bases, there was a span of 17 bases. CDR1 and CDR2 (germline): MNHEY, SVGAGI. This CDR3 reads CASQGPGWGTGELFF. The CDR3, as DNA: TGTGCCAGCCAAGGCCCAGGTTGGGGCACCGGGGAGCTGTTTTTT.

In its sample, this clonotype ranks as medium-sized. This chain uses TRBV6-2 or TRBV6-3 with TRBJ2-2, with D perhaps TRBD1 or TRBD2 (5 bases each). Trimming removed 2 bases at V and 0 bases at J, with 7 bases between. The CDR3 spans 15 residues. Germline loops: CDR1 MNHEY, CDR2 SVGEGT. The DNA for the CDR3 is TGTGCCAGCAGTTACGGGACCGCGAACACCGGGGAGCTGTTTTTT. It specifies CASSYGTANTGELFF.

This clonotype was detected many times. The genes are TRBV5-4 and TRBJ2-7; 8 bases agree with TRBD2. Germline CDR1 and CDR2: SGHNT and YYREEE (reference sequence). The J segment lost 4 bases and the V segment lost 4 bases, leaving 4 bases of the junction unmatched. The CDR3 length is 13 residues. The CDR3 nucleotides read TGTGCCAGCAGCCGGGGGGGAGGTTACGAGCAGTACTTC. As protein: CASSRGGGYEQYF.

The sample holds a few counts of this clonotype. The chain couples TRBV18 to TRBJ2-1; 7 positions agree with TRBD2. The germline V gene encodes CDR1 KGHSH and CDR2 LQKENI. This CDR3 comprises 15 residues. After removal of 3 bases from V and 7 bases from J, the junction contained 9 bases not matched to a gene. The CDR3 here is CASSPTLSGGNEQFF. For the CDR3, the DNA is TGTGCCAGCTCACCCACCCTGTCGGGGGGAAATGAGCAGTTCTTC.